This T cell receptor (beta chain) was sequenced in a study of siplizumab effects on memory and regulatory T cells. The CDR3 has 17 residues. Germline V gives CDR1 SGHAT, CDR2 FQNNGV. V was clipped by 1 base and J by 3 bases, with 16 bases between them. General study results and limits: The alloreactive clones that mapped to unstimulated subsets made up only a minor fraction. The apparent diversity of naive T cells exceeded that of memory cells, and naive T cells seemed to make a major contribution to the alloresponse. Suppressive capability of dividing Tregs from siplizumab cultures went unverified.

The table came from immunoSEQ multiplex PCR; TCRdb's copy has only in-frame clones and leaves some out. The table has 90,000 to 120,000 clones, 92% seen once. In the case of this clone: No antigen is known for it.

The origin of this receptor is a human donor in good health. The rearrangement joins TRBV11-2 to TRBJ2-1, with D possibly TRBD1 on 6 matching bases. The sequencing sample was made of Tregs sorted from blood. In DNA, the CDR3 is TGTGCCAGCAGCTTAGGACTTAGGGGGACACGCTACAATGAGCAGTTCTTC. This gives the protein CASSLGLRGTRYNEQFF.